A single sample gave rise to the 17 T cell receptor beta chains below, sequenced in a study of regulatory T cells in long-lasting Graves disease. iRepertoire HTBI primers and Arm-PCR of CDR3 regions built TCR beta libraries. TCRdb independently ran MiXCR on the multiplex PCR reads; one entry per CDR3 protein. This sample has fewer than 600,000 distinct CDR3 sequences, with around a fifth found just once. Stated time point: persistent/refractory GD, antithyroid drugs over 5 years with positive TRAb. PBMCs were the source of the RNA used for TCR sequencing. Sequences were derived from peripheral blood mononuclear cells (PBMCs), sampled when the disease was refractory, from a patient treated with antithyroid drugs. The receptors were gathered from a female donor with Graves disease.

This clonotype has ten or more counts. The chain has TRBV6-5 and TRBJ1-1; D gene uncertain. V was clipped by 3 bases and J by 5 bases, with 16 bases between them. The V gene's germline CDR1 is MNHEY and CDR2 SVGAGI. There are 15 residues in the CDR3. The CDR3 coding sequence is TGTGCCAGCAGTTATCAGCGTGAAGTGCTGACTGAAGCTTTCTTT. This encodes CASSYQREVLTEAFF.

There are many counts of this clonotype. The chain links TRBV7-3 to TRBJ1-1; a weak D match, TRBD1 (6 bases). CDR3 size: 14 residues. Trimming removed 6 bases from V and 0 bases from J, with 11 bases in between. Germline loops: CDR1 SGHTA, CDR2 FQGTGA. CDR3 amino acids: CASSPTGLNTEAFF. For the CDR3, the DNA is TGTGCCAGCAGTCCCACAGGGTTGAACACTGAAGCTTTCTTT.

V usage is TRBV7-2 and J usage is TRBJ2-1; no definite D call. The germline gives CDR1 SGHTA, CDR2 FQGNSA. The V and J ends lost 0 bases and 2 bases respectively, with 2 bases between them. The CDR3 length is 13 residues. The DNA for the CDR3 is TGTGCCAGCAGCTTAGCCCCCTACAATGAGCAGTTCTTC. It specifies CASSLAPYNEQFF. The whole variable domain, filled in from reference TRBV7-2 and TRBJ2-1, reads GAGVSQSPSNKVTEKGKDVELRCDPISGHTALYWYRQSLGQGLEFLIYFQGNSAPDKSGLPSDRFSAERTGGSVSTLTIQRTQQEDSAVYLCASSLAPYNEQFFGPGTRLTVL.

This clonotype was seen at least ten times. V usage is TRBV12-3 or TRBV12-4 and J usage is TRBJ1-2; D gene uncertain. There are 14 residues in the CDR3. Trimming left V 4 bases short and J 5 bases short, with 14 bases between. The CDR3 DNA reads as TGTGCCAGCAGTTCCCGTCTTGGGAAGTATGGCTACACCTTC. It encodes CASSSRLGKYGYTF.

This clonotype occurred a few times. This chain joins TRBV7-2 and TRBJ1-1, with D possibly TRBD1 on 5 matching bases. The germline V gene encodes CDR1 SGHTA and CDR2 FQGNSA. V dropped 4 bases and J dropped 7 bases, with 16 bases sitting between them. CDR3 length equals 14 residues. Here the CDR3 reads CASSSRGGRSEAFF. CDR3 coding DNA: TGTGCCAGCAGCTCTCGGGGGGGGAGGAGTGAAGCTTTCTTT.

In its sample, this clonotype was seen a few times. This chain connects TRBV30 to TRBJ2-2; TRBD2 aligns across 9 bases. Per germline, CDR1 GTSNPN and CDR2 SVGIG (reference sequence). There are 14 residues in the CDR3. V was clipped by 4 bases and J by 4 bases; unmatched bases: 4. The DNA for the CDR3 is TGTGCCTGGACGTCTAGCGGGGTCACCGGGGAGCTGTTTTTT. Residues: CAWTSSGVTGELFF.

The rearrangement joins TRBV2 to TRBJ2-3; D is perhaps TRBD1 (6 bases). With 8 bases removed from V and 3 bases from J, the gap between germline ends came to 15 bases. This CDR3 spans 14 amino acids. Germline CDR1 SNHLY, CDR2 FYNNEI. CDR3 bases: TGTGCCAGCGTCCCTCGGACAGTGACAGATACGCAGTATTTT. Its protein is CASVPRTVTDTQYF.

This clonotype appeared many times. The rearrangement links TRBV2 to TRBJ1-2, with TRBD1 matching over 8 bases. CDR1 is SNHLY and CDR2 is FYNNEI in the germline V gene. The length of the CDR3 is 14 residues. With 7 bases clipped from V and 5 bases from J, the junction kept 9 bases outside the gene matches. CDR3: CASKRQGAAYGYTF. The DNA of the CDR3 is TGTGCCAGCAAGCGGCAGGGGGCAGCATATGGCTACACCTTC.

The chain recombines TRBV24-1 with TRBJ2-7; no clear D. V was pared by 3 bases and J by 4 bases, with 9 bases between. CDR1 and CDR2 (germline): KGHDR, SFDVKD. The CDR3 totals 13 residues. The CDR3 bases are TGTGCCACCAGTGATCCTAACAGATACGAGCAGTACTTC. Translating gives CATSDPNRYEQYF.

This clonotype was recorded many times. CDR3 region: CASSPHEGIEQYF. In nucleotides, the CDR3 is TGTGCCAGCAGCCCCCACGAGGGTATTGAGCAGTACTTC. The chain recombines TRBV6-1 with TRBJ2-7; maybe TRBD2 (5 bases). The CDR3 has 13 amino acids. Germline V gene sequence: CDR1 MNHNS, CDR2 SASEGT. Trimming shortened V by 6 bases and J by 7 bases, and 16 bases separated the two germline ends.

This clonotype was observed at least ten times. The V and J genes are TRBV12-5 and TRBJ1-1, with D possibly matching TRBD1 (6 bases). Germline lookup yields CDR1 LGHNT and CDR2 FRNRAP. The CDR3 is 14 amino acids. V dropped 1 base and J dropped 4 bases, with 10 bases sitting between them. CDR3 protein: CASGLGGTSTEAFF. CDR3 coding DNA: TGTGCTAGTGGTTTGGGGGGGACAAGCACTGAAGCTTTCTTT.

V is TRBV29-1 and J is TRBJ1-4, with 8 bases aligning to TRBD1. J gave up 6 bases and V 6 bases, and 9 bases lay outside the gene matches. In germline, CDR1 is SQVTM, CDR2 ANQGSEA. This CDR3 is built from 14 residues. Here the CDR3 reads CSVDPGTGHEKLFF. In DNA, the CDR3 is TGCAGCGTCGACCCCGGGACAGGACATGAAAAACTGTTTTTT. Looking up the rest from reference TRBV29-1 and TRBJ1-4 gives the full variable domain: SAVISQKPSRDICQRGTSLTIQCQVDSQVTMMFWYRQQPGQSLTLIATANQGSEATYESGFVIDKFPISRPNLTFSTLTVSNMSPEDSSIYLCSVDPGTGHEKLFFGSGTQLSVL.

Comments on this clonotype: A read error may explain this, as a much larger clone is one base away. V gene TRBV11-2 combines with J gene TRBJ2-7; 11 bases are shared with TRBD1. This CDR3 has 14 residues. V shed 5 bases and J 6 bases; nucleotides not matched to a gene: 6. Germline V gene data show CDR1 as SGHAT and CDR2 as FQNNGV. This chain's CDR3 is CASSTGTGGTEQYF. The CDR3 DNA follows: TGTGCCAGCAGCACCGGGACAGGGGGAACCGAGCAGTACTTC.

The genes are TRBV7-9 and TRBJ2-7; D uncertain. V was pared by 1 base and J by 2 bases, with 9 bases between. CDR3 length equals 14 residues. The germline V gene encodes CDR1 SEHNR and CDR2 FQNEAQ (reference sequence). CDR3 in DNA: TGTGCCAGCAGCTTAGTCGGTCTCACCTACGAGCAGTACTTC. Residues: CASSLVGLTYEQYF. The whole variable domain, filled in from reference TRBV7-9 and TRBJ2-7, reads DTGVSQNPRHKITKRGQNVTFRCDPISEHNRLYWYRQTLGQGPEFLTYFQNEAQLEKSRLLSDRFSAERPKGSFSTLEIQRTEQGDSAMYLCASSLVGLTYEQYFGPGTRLTVT.

There are many counts of this clonotype. This chain connects TRBV20-1 to TRBJ1-5, with D hard to call. The germline gives CDR1 DFQATT, CDR2 SNEGSKA (reference sequence). Trimming cost V 5 bases and J 4 bases, with 12 bases left between them. The CDR3 is 13 amino acids. DNA of the CDR3: TGCAGTGCTGGCCTCAGCGAGAATCAGCCCCAGCATTTT. Its translation is CSAGLSENQPQHF.

This clonotype was seen at least ten times. The rearrangement links TRBV19 to TRBJ1-2; D is ambiguous. The CDR3 runs to 11 residues. Germline loops: CDR1 LNHDA, CDR2 SQIVND (reference sequence). The V gene lost 11 bases and the J gene lost 8 bases, with 15 bases spanning the gap. The CDR3 coding sequence is TGTGCCTGGGAGGACGGTCGGGGCTACACCTTC. Translating gives CAWEDGRGYTF.

Only a few counts were recorded for this clonotype. This may be a read error: a much more frequent sequence differs by one nucleotide. The CDR3 sequence: CASSVYSNQPQHF. The CDR3 nucleotides are TGTGCCAGCAGTGTCTATAGCAATCAGCCCCAGCATTTT. This chain uses TRBV6-1 with TRBJ1-5; D is uncertain. The CDR3 has 13 residues. Germline V gene sequence: CDR1 MNHNS, CDR2 SASEGT. Trimming removed 4 bases from V and 0 bases from J, with 4 bases in between.